A single T cell receptor beta chain is shown here with its context. Its antigen remains unknown. TCRB transcripts that were expressed got sequenced, as all of the isolated RNA had been reverse transcribed. The method was immunoSEQ multiplex PCR; TCRdb's version includes in-frame clones alone and lacks a portion of them. The profile covers 500,000 to 700,000 clones, with roughly 15% appearing a single time and about 0.086% taken by the ten largest. Germline assignment: CDR1 MNHEY and CDR2 SVGAGI. The CDR3 spans 15 residues. V lost 7 bases and J 1 base, leaving 16 bases between the germline ends. The data were taken from a study of beta chain features in type 1 diabetes. Study details: Under 110,000,000 sorted cells were examined across all samples.

Whole-study results and caveats: Relative to healthy donors, patients appeared to have naive, central memory and Treg TCRB repertoires that were more similar.

The rearrangement uses TRBV6-5 and TRBJ1-1; D not certain. The sequenced material came from naive CD4+ T cells from blood. The TCR sequence derives from a man in his late teens or twenties in good health. The CDR3 loop is CASNGEGWGNTEAFF. The CDR3 coding sequence is TGTGCCAGCAATGGTGAGGGCTGGGGGAACACTGAAGCTTTCTTT.